This T cell receptor beta chain derives from a study of blood T cell repertoires in COVID-19. This CDR3 has 14 residues. Germline-derived CDR1 and CDR2 are MNHEY and SVGAGI. V shed 6 bases and J shed 1 base, with 12 bases lying between them. Original processing notes: Nucleated cell counts were estimated from reference gene primer amplification. Clones were sequenced by immunoSEQ multiplex PCR, and TCRdb holds only the in-frame ones, with some missing. The V and J calls and clone size come from that table; D and trimming were worked out from the DNA. The sample has under 85,000 clones, around four fifths seen once.

Material: peripheral blood. This rearrangement joins TRBV6-5 to TRBJ2-5, with a weak D call TRBD2 (6 bases). This sequence originates from a human donor in a cohort sampled during active COVID-19. The CDR3 is CASSLQTSQETQYF. For the CDR3, the DNA is TGTGCCAGCAGCCTCCAGACTAGCCAAGAGACCCAGTACTTC.